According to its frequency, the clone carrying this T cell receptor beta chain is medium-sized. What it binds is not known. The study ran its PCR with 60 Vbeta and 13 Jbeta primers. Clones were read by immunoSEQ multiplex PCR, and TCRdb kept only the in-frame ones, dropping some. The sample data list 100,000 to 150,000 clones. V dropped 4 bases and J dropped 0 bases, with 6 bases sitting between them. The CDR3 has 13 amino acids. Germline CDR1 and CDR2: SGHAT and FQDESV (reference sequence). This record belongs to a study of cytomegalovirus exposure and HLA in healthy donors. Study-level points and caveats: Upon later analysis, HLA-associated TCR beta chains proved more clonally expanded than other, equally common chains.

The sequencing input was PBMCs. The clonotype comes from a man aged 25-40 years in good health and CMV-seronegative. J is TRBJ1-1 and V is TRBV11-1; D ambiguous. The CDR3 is CASSSLMNTEAFF. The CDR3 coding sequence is TGTGCCAGCAGCTCACTGATGAACACTGAAGCTTTCTTT.